Listed here is a single T cell receptor (beta chain). The antigen remains unidentified. CDR3 length: 13 residues. Germline lookup yields CDR1 SGHNT and CDR2 YYREEE (reference sequence). These data come from a study of monozygotic twins with inflammatory bowel disease. Findings of the study overall: Inverse Simpson values showed less TCRbeta diversity in IBD patients than in their healthy co-twins. No difference was seen in repertoire similarity between concordant and discordant twins, possibly from limited power. The sharing of clonotypes with others was lower in IBD patients than in healthy twins, especially with disease activity.

TCRdb re-called the 5' RACE reads; one entry per CDR3 protein, DNA not given. The sample table sets out 200,000 to 250,000 distinct CDR3 sequences. The source is a human donor with ulcerative colitis or Crohn's disease, or a healthy co-twin of an affected twin (not recorded which). The sequencing sample was made of blood. The chain combines TRBV5-4 with TRBJ1-4. This CDR3 reads CASSDGTNEKLFF.